There are a few counts of the clone carrying this TCR beta chain. What it binds is not known. The sample comes from a study of post-analysis software for immune sequencing data. Study-wide context: Courses of disease covered relapsing-remitting, secondary progressive and progressive-relapsing multiple sclerosis.

Tagging with unique molecular identifiers was a feature of the TCR beta cDNA libraries. From around 0.96 to 9.9 million T cells, 500,000 or so cDNA molecules were obtained. TCRdb processed the PCR reads anew with MiXCR; each CDR3 protein has one entry. The sample includes approximately 630,000 distinct CDR3 sequences, more than 50% seen only once; the top ten take about 11%. Findings and caveats of the study: Samples from a shared batch, those prepared together, strongly co-clustered by F measure. Significantly lower normalized Chao1 diversity was found in patients with multiple sclerosis relative to controls.

Sequencing was carried out using blood. The TCR originated in a girl aged 2-10 years with multiple sclerosis.

The CDR3 DNA sequence: TGCGCCAGCAGCTCCGCCCTAGCGGGAGCGACAGATACGCAGTATTTT. Translation gives CASSSALAGATDTQYF. V and J are TRBV5-1 and TRBJ2-3, with TRBD2 matching 10 bases. The junction had 7 bases not matched to a gene; V was cut back by 3 bases and J by 3 bases. Germline-derived CDR1 and CDR2 are SGHRS and YFSETQ. CDR3 length: 16 amino acids. The whole variable domain, filled in from reference TRBV5-1 and TRBJ2-3, reads KAGVTQTPRYLIKTRGQQVTLSCSPISGHRSVSWYQQTPGQGLQFLFEYFSETQRNKGNFPGRFSGRQFSNSRSEMNVSTLELGDSALYLCASSSALAGATDTQYFGPGTRLTVL.